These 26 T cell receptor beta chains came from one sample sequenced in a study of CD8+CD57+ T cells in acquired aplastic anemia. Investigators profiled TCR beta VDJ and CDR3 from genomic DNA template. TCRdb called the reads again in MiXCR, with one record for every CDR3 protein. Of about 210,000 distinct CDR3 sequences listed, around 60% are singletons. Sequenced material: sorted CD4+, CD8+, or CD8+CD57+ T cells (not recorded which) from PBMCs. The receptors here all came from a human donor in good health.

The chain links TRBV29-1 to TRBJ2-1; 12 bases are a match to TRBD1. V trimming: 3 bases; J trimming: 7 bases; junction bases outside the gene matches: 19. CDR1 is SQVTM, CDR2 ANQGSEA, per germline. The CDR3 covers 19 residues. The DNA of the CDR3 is TGCAGCGTTGACCTTAGTTTGTGGTCCCGGGACAGGGGGCAAAATGAGCAGTTCTTC. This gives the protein CSVDLSLWSRDRGQNEQFF.

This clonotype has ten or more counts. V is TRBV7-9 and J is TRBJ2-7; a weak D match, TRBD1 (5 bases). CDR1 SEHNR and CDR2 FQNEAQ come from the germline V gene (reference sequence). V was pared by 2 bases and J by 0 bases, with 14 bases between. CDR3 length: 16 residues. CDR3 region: CASSLLYGASSYEQYF. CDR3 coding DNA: TGTGCCAGCAGCTTACTATATGGGGCTAGCTCCTACGAGCAGTACTTC. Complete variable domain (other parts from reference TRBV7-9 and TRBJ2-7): DTGVSQNPRHKITKRGQNVTFRCDPISEHNRLYWYRQTLGQGPEFLTYFQNEAQLEKSRLLSDRFSAERPKGSFSTLEIQRTEQGDSAMYLCASSLLYGASSYEQYFGPGTRLTVT.

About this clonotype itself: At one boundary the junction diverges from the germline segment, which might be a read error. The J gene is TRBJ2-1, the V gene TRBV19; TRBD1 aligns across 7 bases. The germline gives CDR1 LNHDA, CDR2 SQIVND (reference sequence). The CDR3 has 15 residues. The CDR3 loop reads CASSIGRGGYDEQFF. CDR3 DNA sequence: TGTGCCAGTAGTATAGGGAGAGGGGGCTACGATGAGCAGTTCTTC.

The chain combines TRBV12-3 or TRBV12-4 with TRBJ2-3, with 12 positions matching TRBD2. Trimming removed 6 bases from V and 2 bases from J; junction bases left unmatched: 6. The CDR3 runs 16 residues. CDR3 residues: CASSPGLAGPTDTQYF. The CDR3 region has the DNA TGTGCCAGCAGCCCCGGACTAGCGGGACCCACAGATACGCAGTATTTT.

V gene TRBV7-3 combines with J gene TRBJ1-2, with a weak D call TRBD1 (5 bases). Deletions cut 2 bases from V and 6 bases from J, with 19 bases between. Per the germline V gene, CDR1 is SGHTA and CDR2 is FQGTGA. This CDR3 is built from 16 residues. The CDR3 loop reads CASSLLSGTYGDGYTF. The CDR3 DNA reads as TGTGCCAGCAGCTTACTCTCAGGGACCTACGGAGATGGCTACACCTTC. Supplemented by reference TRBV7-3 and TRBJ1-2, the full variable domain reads GAGVSQTPSNKVTEKGKYVELRCDPISGHTALYWYRQSLGQGPEFLIYFQGTGAADDSGLPNDRFFAVRPEGSVSTLKIQRTERGDSAVYLCASSLLSGTYGDGYTFGSGTRLTVV.

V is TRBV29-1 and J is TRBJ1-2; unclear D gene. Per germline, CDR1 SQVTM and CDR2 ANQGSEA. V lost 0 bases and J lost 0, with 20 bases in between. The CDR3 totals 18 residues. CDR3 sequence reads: CSVEDRRRVPTPNYGYTF. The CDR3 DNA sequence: TGCAGCGTTGAAGATCGGAGGAGGGTACCTACTCCTAACTATGGCTACACCTTC. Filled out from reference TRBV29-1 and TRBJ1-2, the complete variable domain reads SAVISQKPSRDICQRGTSLTIQCQVDSQVTMMFWYRQQPGQSLTLIATANQGSEATYESGFVIDKFPISRPNLTFSTLTVSNMSPEDSSIYLCSVEDRRRVPTPNYGYTFGSGTRLTVV.

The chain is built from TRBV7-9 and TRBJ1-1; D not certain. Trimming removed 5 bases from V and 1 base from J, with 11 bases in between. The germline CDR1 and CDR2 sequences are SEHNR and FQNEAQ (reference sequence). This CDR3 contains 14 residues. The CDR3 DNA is TGTGCCAGCAGCCCATACTGGCAGAACACTGAAGCTTTCTTT. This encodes CASSPYWQNTEAFF.

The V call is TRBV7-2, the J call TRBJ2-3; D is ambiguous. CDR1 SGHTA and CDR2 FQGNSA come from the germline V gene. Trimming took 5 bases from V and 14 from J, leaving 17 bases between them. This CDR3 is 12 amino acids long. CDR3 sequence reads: CASSVLGFRWYF. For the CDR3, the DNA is TGTGCCAGCAGCGTCCTCGGGTTCAGGTGGTATTTT.

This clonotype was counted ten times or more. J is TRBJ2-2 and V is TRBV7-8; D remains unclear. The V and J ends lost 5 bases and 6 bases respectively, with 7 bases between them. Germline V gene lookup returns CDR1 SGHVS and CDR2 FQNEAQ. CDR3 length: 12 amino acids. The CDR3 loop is CASSPFAGELFF. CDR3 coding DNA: TGTGCCAGCAGCCCCTTCGCCGGGGAGCTGTTTTTT.

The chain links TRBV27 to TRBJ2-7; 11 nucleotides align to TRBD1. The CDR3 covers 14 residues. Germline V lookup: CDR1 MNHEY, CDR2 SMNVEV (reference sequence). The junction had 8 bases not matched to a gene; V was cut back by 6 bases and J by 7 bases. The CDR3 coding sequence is TGTGCCAGCAGCCGGACAGGGGGCGCGTTTGAGCAGTACTTC. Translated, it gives CASSRTGGAFEQYF.

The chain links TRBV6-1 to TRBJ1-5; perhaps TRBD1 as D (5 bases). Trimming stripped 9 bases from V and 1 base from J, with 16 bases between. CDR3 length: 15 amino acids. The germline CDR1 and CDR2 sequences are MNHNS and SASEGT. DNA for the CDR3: TGTGCCAGTCACCTTTCAGGGAACAGCAATCAGCCCCAGCATTTT. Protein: CASHLSGNSNQPQHF.

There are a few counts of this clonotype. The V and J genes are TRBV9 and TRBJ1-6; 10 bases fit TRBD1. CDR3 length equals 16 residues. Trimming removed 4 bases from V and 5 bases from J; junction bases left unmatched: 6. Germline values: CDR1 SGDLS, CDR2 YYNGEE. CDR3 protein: CASSPMTGGNNSPLHF. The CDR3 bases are TGTGCCAGCAGCCCGATGACAGGGGGCAATAATTCACCCCTCCACTTT.

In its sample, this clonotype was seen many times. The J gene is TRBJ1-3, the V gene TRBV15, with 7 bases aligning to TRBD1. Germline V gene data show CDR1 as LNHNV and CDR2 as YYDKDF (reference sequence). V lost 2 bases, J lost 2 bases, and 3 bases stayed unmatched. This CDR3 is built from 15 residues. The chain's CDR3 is CATSRHRGAGNTIYF. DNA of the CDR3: TGTGCCACCAGCAGACACAGGGGAGCTGGAAACACCATATATTTT.

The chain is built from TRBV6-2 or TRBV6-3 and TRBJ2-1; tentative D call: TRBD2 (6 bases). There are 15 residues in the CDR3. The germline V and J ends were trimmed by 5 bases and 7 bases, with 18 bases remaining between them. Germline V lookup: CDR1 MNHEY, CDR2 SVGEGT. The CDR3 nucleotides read TGTGCCAGCAGTCGGACACGCGGAGGAGGGAATGAGCAGTTCTTC. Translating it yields CASSRTRGGGNEQFF.

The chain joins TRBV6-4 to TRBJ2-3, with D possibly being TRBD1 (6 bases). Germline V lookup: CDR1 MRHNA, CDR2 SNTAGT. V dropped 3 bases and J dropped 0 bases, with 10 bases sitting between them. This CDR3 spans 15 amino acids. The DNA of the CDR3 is TGTGCCAGCAGTGATCACAGGGCTAGCACAGATACGCAGTATTTT. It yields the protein CASSDHRASTDTQYF.

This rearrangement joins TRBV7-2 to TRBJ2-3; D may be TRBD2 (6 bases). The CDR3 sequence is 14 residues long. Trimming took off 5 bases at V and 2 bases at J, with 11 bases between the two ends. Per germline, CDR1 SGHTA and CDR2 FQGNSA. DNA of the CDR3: TGTGCCAGCAGCCTGACTAGTCTCACAGATACGCAGTATTTT. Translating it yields CASSLTSLTDTQYF.

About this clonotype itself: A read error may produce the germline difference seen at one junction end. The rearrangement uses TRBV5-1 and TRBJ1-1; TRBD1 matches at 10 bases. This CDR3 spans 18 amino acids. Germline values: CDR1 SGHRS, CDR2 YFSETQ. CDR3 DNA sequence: TGTGCCAGCAGCTTCGGAACCCGGGACAGGGGACTGAACACTGAAGCTTTCTTT. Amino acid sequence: CASSFGTRDRGLNTEAFF.

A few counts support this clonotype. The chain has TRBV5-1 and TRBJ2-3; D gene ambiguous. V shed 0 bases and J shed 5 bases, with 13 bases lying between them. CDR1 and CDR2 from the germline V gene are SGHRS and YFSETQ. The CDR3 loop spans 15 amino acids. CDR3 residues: CASSLVGLTGDTQYF. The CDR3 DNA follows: TGCGCCAGCAGCTTGGTAGGGTTGACGGGAGATACGCAGTATTTT.

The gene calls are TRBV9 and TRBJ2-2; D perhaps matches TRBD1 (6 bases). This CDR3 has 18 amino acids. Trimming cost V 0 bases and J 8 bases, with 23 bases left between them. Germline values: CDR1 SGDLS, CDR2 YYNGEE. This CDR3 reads CASSVGLSGQLLPGELFF. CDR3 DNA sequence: TGTGCCAGCAGCGTAGGGTTGTCGGGACAACTCCTTCCTGGGGAGCTGTTTTTT.

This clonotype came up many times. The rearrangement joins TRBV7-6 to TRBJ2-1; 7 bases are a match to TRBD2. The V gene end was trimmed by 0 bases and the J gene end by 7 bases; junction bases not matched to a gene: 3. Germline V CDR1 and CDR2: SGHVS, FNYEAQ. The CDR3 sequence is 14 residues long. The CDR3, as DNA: TGTGCCAGCAGCTTAGCTGCGGGGGTTAATGAGCAGTTCTTC. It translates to CASSLAAGVNEQFF.

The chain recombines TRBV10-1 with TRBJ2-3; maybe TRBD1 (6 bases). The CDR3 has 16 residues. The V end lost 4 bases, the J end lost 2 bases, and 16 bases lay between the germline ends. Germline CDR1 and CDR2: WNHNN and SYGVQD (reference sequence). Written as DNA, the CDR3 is TGCGCCAGCAGTGTCAACGACAGGCTCTACACAGATACGCAGTATTTT. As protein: CASSVNDRLYTDTQYF.

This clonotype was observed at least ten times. The CDR3 sequence: CASSSKLAGAGETQYF. In nucleotides, the CDR3 is TGTGCCAGCAGTTCCAAACTAGCGGGAGCTGGGGAGACCCAGTACTTC. The chain couples TRBV27 to TRBJ2-5; 11 positions match TRBD2. V lost 4 bases and J lost 5; bases outside the gene matches: 9. CDR3 length equals 16 residues. Germline loops: CDR1 MNHEY, CDR2 SMNVEV (reference sequence).

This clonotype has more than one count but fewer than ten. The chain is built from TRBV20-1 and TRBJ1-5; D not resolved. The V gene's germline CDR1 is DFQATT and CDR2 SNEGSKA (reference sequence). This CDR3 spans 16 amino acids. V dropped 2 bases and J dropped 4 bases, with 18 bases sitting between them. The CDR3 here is CSARSLETAFNQPQHF. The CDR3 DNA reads TGCAGTGCTAGAAGTTTGGAGACTGCCTTTAATCAGCCCCAGCATTTT.

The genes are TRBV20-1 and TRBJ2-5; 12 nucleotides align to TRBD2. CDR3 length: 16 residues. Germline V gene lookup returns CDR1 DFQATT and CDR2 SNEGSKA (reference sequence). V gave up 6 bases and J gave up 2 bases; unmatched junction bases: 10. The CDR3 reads CSAQSVGLAGQETQYF. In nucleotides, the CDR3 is TGCAGTGCCCAGAGTGTGGGACTAGCGGGTCAAGAGACCCAGTACTTC.

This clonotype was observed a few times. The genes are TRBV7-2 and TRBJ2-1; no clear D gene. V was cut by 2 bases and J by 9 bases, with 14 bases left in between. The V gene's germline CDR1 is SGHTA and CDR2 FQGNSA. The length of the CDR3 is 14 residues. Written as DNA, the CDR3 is TGTGCCAGCAGCTTAAACAACTCGCCGCCTGAGCAGTTCTTC. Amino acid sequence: CASSLNNSPPEQFF.

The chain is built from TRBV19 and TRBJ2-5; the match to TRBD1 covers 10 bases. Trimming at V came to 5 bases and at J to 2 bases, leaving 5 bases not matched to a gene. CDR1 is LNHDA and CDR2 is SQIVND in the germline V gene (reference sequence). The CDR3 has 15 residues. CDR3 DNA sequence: TGTGCCAGTAGTCGAAGGACAGGGGGGCAAGAGACCCAGTACTTC. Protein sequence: CASSRRTGGQETQYF.